This T cell receptor beta chain was profiled in a study of shared clonotypes between healthy human individuals. Comments on this clone: Its matching antigen is unknown.

Sequencing was performed with immunoSEQ multiplex PCR; in TCRdb, only in-frame clones are kept and a portion is missing. The data show 640,000 or so clones, with around 72% seen just once and under 2% held by the top ten. General study findings and limits: Naive subsets tended to show greater estimated richness than memory subsets.

CDR3 size: 15 residues. Germline values: CDR1 MNHEY, CDR2 SMNVEV (reference sequence). J lost 8 bases, V lost 3 bases, and 6 bases had no gene match. All donors were healthy HIV-negative adults lacking recent acute infections or vaccinations. The study separated CD4+ cells into CD45RA+ naive and CD45RA-negative memory subsets. The sample taken for sequencing was memory CD4+ T cells sorted from blood. As for subset: CD45RA-negative fraction. The sequence was obtained from a woman aged 25 to 39 in good health. The chain combines TRBV27 with TRBJ2-1, with 11 bases lining up with TRBD2. The CDR3 here is CASSFVGLAEDEQFF. The CDR3 DNA sequence: TGTGCCAGCAGTTTCGTGGGACTAGCGGAGGATGAGCAGTTCTTC.